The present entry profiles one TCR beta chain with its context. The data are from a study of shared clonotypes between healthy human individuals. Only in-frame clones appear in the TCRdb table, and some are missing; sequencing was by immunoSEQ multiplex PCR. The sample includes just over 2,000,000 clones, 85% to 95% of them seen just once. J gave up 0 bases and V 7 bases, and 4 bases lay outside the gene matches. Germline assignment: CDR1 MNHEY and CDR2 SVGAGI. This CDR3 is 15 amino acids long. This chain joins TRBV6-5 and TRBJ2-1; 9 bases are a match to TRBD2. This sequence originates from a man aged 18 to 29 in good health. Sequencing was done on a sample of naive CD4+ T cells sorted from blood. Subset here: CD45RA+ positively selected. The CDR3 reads CASTYSGSSYNEQFF. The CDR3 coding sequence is TGTGCCAGCACCTATAGCGGGAGCTCCTACAATGAGCAGTTCTTC.